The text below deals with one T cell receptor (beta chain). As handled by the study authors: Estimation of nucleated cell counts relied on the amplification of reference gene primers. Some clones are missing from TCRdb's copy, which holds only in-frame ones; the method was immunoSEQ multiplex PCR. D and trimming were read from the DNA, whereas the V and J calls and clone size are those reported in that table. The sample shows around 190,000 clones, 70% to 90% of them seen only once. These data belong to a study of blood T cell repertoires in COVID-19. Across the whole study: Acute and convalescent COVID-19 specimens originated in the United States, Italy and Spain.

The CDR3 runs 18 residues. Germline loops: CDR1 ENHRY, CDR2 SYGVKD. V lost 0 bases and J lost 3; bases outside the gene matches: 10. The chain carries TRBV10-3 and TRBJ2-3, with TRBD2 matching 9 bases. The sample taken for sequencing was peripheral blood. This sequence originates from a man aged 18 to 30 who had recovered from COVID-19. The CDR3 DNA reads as TGTGCCATCAGTGAGTCACAGCGGGAGGCCTCCGAAACAGATACGCAGTATTTT. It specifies CAISESQREASETDTQYF.